This record looks at one T cell receptor beta chain sequence and its context. Its specificity is unknown. These data originate in a study of response to subunit inactivated influenza vaccine. MiXCR, run by TCRdb on the RT-PCR reads, gives a single entry per CDR3 protein. Among about 650,000 distinct CDR3 sequences listed, approximately 14% were seen once. Germline V lookup: CDR1 LGHNA, CDR2 YSLEER. V dropped 4 bases and J dropped 4; count of bases not matched to a gene: 7. The CDR3 loop spans 15 amino acids. General study results and limits: Few new T cells, the authors suggested, are recruited by each seasonal influenza vaccination.

The receptor was derived from a man aged 50 to 60 who received an inactivated influenza vaccine. Sequencing used PBMCs from blood, obtained about 13 days after vaccination. The rearrangement joins TRBV4-3 to TRBJ2-3; 8 bases fit TRBD2. CDR3 nucleotide sequence: TGCGCCAGCAGCCCGGGTCCTAGCGGGCCAGATACGCAGTATTTT. This codes for CASSPGPSGPDTQYF.